This entry is about one T cell receptor (beta chain). Its specificity is not known. The sample belongs to a study of early T cells in non-severe SARS-CoV-2 infection. Study in general: The authors sequenced bulk RNA from unsorted whole blood, leaving chains unpaired. Findings and limits, study-wide: VDJdb matching skewed toward anti-spike CD8 responses, missing private and CD4 specificities.

Each cDNA molecule carried a unique molecular identifier. TCRdb re-called the 5' RACE reads with MiXCR, one entry per CDR3 protein. The table records over 60,000 distinct CDR3 sequences, around 14% of them present only once. Per the germline V gene, CDR1 is SGHTA and CDR2 is FQGNSA. This CDR3 has 16 residues. Germline trimming cut 5 bases from V and 5 bases from J; bases unmatched to any gene: 6. The rearrangement links TRBV7-2 to TRBJ2-3, with 14 bases identical to TRBD2. The sequence was obtained from an adult who was a healthcare worker with PCR-confirmed SARS-CoV-2 infection or an uninfected control (not recorded which). Sequencing input: whole blood. The CDR3 is CASSRRTSGGLDTQYF. Here the CDR3 DNA reads TGTGCCAGCAGCCGCCGGACTAGCGGGGGGTTAGATACGCAGTATTTT.